The following is a T cell receptor beta chain sequence with its context. V shed 8 bases, J shed 9 bases, and the junction held 7 bases outside the gene matches. Germline V gene data show CDR1 as SNHLY and CDR2 as FYNNEI. The CDR3 covers 13 residues. The authors ran the assay at deep level. The data were produced by immunoSEQ multiplex PCR, yet TCRdb's version contains in-frame clones alone and is incomplete. Of 2 million or so clones listed, 90% to 95% were seen once; the top ten hold around 0.13%. The sample is drawn from a study of shared clonotypes between healthy human individuals. Division of CD4+ cells produced a CD45RA+ naive subset and a CD45RA-negative memory subset.

The material sequenced was naive CD4+ T cells sorted from blood. Subset of the sample: CD45RA+ positively selected. The sequence came from a man between 18 and 35 years old in good health. The V and J genes are TRBV2 and TRBJ1-6, with 7 bases identical to TRBD1. CDR3 nucleotides: TGTGCCAGCGTCAGGGGGTTTCCTTCACCCCTCCACTTT. Protein product: CASVRGFPSPLHF.